This T cell receptor (beta chain) was recorded in a study of preoperative IRX-2 immunotherapy in early breast cancer. Treatment given: preoperative locoregional IRX-2 cytokine immunotherapy. Samples came from a phase Ib trial of preoperative locoregional IRX-2 cytokine immunotherapy. The data were produced by immunoSEQ multiplex PCR, yet TCRdb's version contains in-frame clones alone and is incomplete. The sample has 25,000 to 30,000 clones; approximately 80% are singletons. V lost 6 bases to trimming and J lost 6 bases; unmatched junction nucleotides: 13. CDR3 length equals 15 residues. Germline loops: CDR1 LNHDA, CDR2 SQIVND (reference sequence).

The receptor was derived from a human donor with breast cancer. The chain has TRBV19 and TRBJ1-2; 7 bases fit TRBD1. Sampling was performed from a patient treated with IRX-2 immunotherapy. The CDR3 region has the DNA TGTGCCAGTAGACAAACAGGGGTCAGCGTAAATGGCTACACCTTC. Its translation is CASRQTGVSVNGYTF.